This is a list of T cell receptor beta chains from one sample in a study of radiotherapy plus CTLA-4 blockade in lung cancer. The method was immunoSEQ multiplex PCR; TCRdb's version includes in-frame clones alone and lacks a portion of them. Of some 94,000 clones in the sample, approximately 78% are singletons; the top ten hold over 20%. The sample in question was peripheral blood, obtained from a patient treated with radiotherapy plus ipilimumab. These receptor sequences come from a human donor with non-small cell lung cancer that progressed on radiotherapy plus ipilimumab. Each CDR3 is given with its conserved first and last residue. Fields, in order: clone size, CDR3 length, V gene, D gene, J gene, CDR3 DNA, CDR3 protein. A D gene is named only where the DNA matches it firmly. Expanded clones are given a class, and other clones once, few, many or no size at all.

.,16,TRBV27,.,TRBJ2-6,TGTGCCAGCAGTTTGAGGGCCCTCTCTGGGGCCAACGTCCTGACTTTC,CASSLRALSGANVLTF
.,12,TRBV6-1,.,TRBJ2-1,TGTGCCAGCAGTGAAGGCGGCCCAGAGCAGTTCTTC,CASSEGGPEQFF
.,15,TRBV5-1,TRBD1,TRBJ1-3,TGCGCCAGCAGCTTGGGGACAGGGGTCGGAAACACCATATATTTT,CASSLGTGVGNTIYF
.,18,TRBV7-6,TRBD2,TRBJ2-7,TGTGCCAGCAGCTTAGGGATTCCATCCGGGACTAGCAGGGACGAGCAGTACTTC,CASSLGIPSGTSRDEQYF
.,13,TRBV9,.,TRBJ1-2,TGTGCCAGCAGCGTAGCAGGGGACGGTGGCTACACCTTC,CASSVAGDGGYTF
once,16,TRBV2,TRBD2,TRBJ2-5,TGTGCCAGCAGTGCCGTGGGACTAGCGGGAGGGGAGACCCAGTACTTC,CASSAVGLAGGETQYF
.,15,TRBV5-8,TRBD1,TRBJ1-1,TGTGCCAGCAGGAAACCTACAGGGGGCGGCACTGAAGCTTTCTTT,CASRKPTGGGTEAFF
.,15,TRBV7-8,TRBD1,TRBJ1-2,TGTGCCAGCAGCGCCCGGACAGGGAACGTAGGTGGCTACACCTTC,CASSARTGNVGGYTF
.,12,TRBV5-1,.,TRBJ2-1,TGCGCCAGCAGCACCGGACTCCATGAGCAGTTCTTC,CASSTGLHEQFF
.,14,TRBV28,TRBD2,TRBJ2-1,TGTGCCAGTTGGCCCCAGAGCGGGAGTTATGAGCAGTTCTTC,CASWPQSGSYEQFF
.,13,TRBV27,.,TRBJ1-5,TGTGCCAGCTCCGTTCGGAGGGATCAGCCCCAGCATTTT,CASSVRRDQPQHF
.,15,TRBV27,.,TRBJ2-3,TGTGCCAGCAGTCCGATGCCCGGTCGGACAGATACGCAGTATTTT,CASSPMPGRTDTQYF
.,13,TRBV10-3,.,TRBJ1-1,TGTGCCATCAGTGACCACATAGGAACTGAAGCTTTCTTT,CAISDHIGTEAFF
.,14,TRBV5-1,.,TRBJ1-5,TGCGCCAGCAGCTTTGGGTCGGGGTCTCAGCCCCAGCATTTT,CASSFGSGSQPQHF
.,14,TRBV18,.,TRBJ1-6,TGTGCCAGCTCACCGGGACCCTATAATTCACCCCTCCACTTT,CASSPGPYNSPLHF
.,15,TRBV9,.,TRBJ1-1,TGTGCCAGCAGCGTAGGAAACAGCCGGAACACTGAAGCTTTCTTT,CASSVGNSRNTEAFF
.,13,TRBV18,.,TRBJ1-1,TGTGCCAGCTCTCCTCAGGGGTACACTGAAGCTTTCTTT,CASSPQGYTEAFF
.,15,TRBV27,.,TRBJ1-3,TGTGCCAGCAGTCCCGGACTAAACTCTGGAAACACCATATATTTT,CASSPGLNSGNTIYF
.,17,TRBV11-3,.,TRBJ2-1,TGTGCCAGCAGCTTAGATTCACGGGGGGCCTTCTACAATGAGCAGTTCTTC,CASSLDSRGAFYNEQFF
.,14,TRBV27,.,TRBJ2-1,TGTGCCAGCAGTTCTAGTCCGGTCTACAATGAGCAGTTCTTC,CASSSSPVYNEQFF
once,14,TRBV11-2,TRBD2,TRBJ2-1,TGTGCCAGCAGCCGGGGGGGGATGACAGGTGAGCAGTTCTTC,CASSRGGMTGEQFF
once,15,TRBV4-1,.,TRBJ2-1,TGCGCCAGCAGCCAAGAATGGGTTTCCTACAATGAGCAGTTCTTC,CASSQEWVSYNEQFF
few,11,TRBV20-1,.,TRBJ1-5,TGCAGTGCGGCGGGCGATCAGCCCCAGCATTTT,CSAAGDQPQHF
once,14,TRBV7-2,.,TRBJ2-3,TGTGCCAGCAGCTTTCCCTTCGAGGTGGATACGCAGTATTTT,CASSFPFEVDTQYF
.,14,TRBV19,.,TRBJ2-2,TGTGCCAGTAGTATCGGTGGGGGAACCGGGGAGCTGTTTTTT,CASSIGGGTGELFF
.,16,TRBV5-1,TRBD1,TRBJ1-4,TGCGCCAGCAGCTTGGATCGACAGGGCCCTAATGAAAAACTGTTTTTT,CASSLDRQGPNEKLFF
few,14,TRBV4-1,TRBD2,TRBJ2-7,TGCGCCAGCAGCCAAACTAGCGGGGACTACGAGCAGTACTTC,CASSQTSGDYEQYF
once,16,TRBV2,TRBD1,TRBJ1-4,TGTGCCAGCAGCCTTAGGACAGGGGGCATGAATGAAAAACTGTTTTTT,CASSLRTGGMNEKLFF
.,15,TRBV6-1,.,TRBJ2-2,TGTGCCAGCAGAGCAGGACATACGAACACCGGGGAGCTGTTTTTT,CASRAGHTNTGELFF
few,14,TRBV6-6,.,TRBJ2-1,TGTGCCAGCAGTTACCGGACAGCCAACAATGAGCAGTTCTTC,CASSYRTANNEQFF
.,16,TRBV6-6,.,TRBJ2-3,TGTGCCAGCAGCGACGGGGGCGGGAGCCGCACAGATACGCAGTATTTT,CASSDGGGSRTDTQYF
.,15,TRBV27,TRBD2,TRBJ2-2,TGTGCCAGCAGGCCTGGGGGGGGTGTCACCGGGGAGCTGTTTTTT,CASRPGGGVTGELFF
.,14,TRBV7-3,.,TRBJ2-6,TGTGCCAGCAGCTTAAACTCTGGGGCCAACGTCCTGACTTTC,CASSLNSGANVLTF
.,16,TRBV23-1,TRBD1,TRBJ1-4,TGCGCCAGCAGCACAGGGGGTTTCGCAACTAATGAAAAACTGTTTTTT,CASSTGGFATNEKLFF
.,14,TRBV5-1,.,TRBJ1-4,TGCGCCAGCAGCGACCGGGCCCCAAATGAAAAACTGTTTTTT,CASSDRAPNEKLFF
.,14,TRBV5-5,.,TRBJ1-2,TGTGCCAGCAGCTTGGGTCCCGAGGCCTATGGCTACACCTTC,CASSLGPEAYGYTF
.,12,TRBV30,.,TRBJ2-3,TGTGCCTGGAGTTTCGCCAGGGATACGCAGTATTTT,CAWSFARDTQYF
.,14,TRBV6-5,.,TRBJ1-1,TGTGCCAGCAGTTCGCCGAGGGAGAACACTGAAGCTTTCTTT,CASSSPRENTEAFF
.,15,TRBV4-2,.,TRBJ2-7,TGTGCCAGCAGCCAAGATTTGGCAGGGACCTACGAGCAGTACTTC,CASSQDLAGTYEQYF
few,11,TRBV5-6,.,TRBJ2-7,TGTGCCAGCAGCTTGCTGCGGGAGCAGTACTTC,CASSLLREQYF
.,13,TRBV6-1,TRBD1,TRBJ1-5,TGTGCCAGCAGTGCGGACAGGGCCTCGGTCCAGCATTTT,CASSADRASVQHF
.,15,TRBV15,.,TRBJ2-2,TGTGCCACCAGCAGAGATATAACGAACACCGGGGAGCTGTTTTTT,CATSRDITNTGELFF
few,14,TRBV6-1,TRBD2,TRBJ2-5,TGTGCCAGCAGTAGCGGGAGGGACCAAGAGACCCAGTACTTC,CASSSGRDQETQYF
.,13,TRBV7-9,.,TRBJ1-5,TGTGCCAGCAGCTTGTGGGGGGATCAGCCCCAGCATTTT,CASSLWGDQPQHF
few,13,TRBV30,.,TRBJ2-1,TGTGCCTGGAGTGTTAGCCACTACAATGAGCAGTTCTTC,CAWSVSHYNEQFF
.,13,TRBV6-4,.,TRBJ2-3,TGTGCCAGCGCAACGGACTATAGCGATACGCAGTATTTT,CASATDYSDTQYF
.,14,TRBV5-4,.,TRBJ1-1,TGTGCCAGCAGCTTGGAAGCAGGTCACACTGAAGCTTTCTTT,CASSLEAGHTEAFF
.,15,TRBV6-6,.,TRBJ1-1,TGTGCCAGCAGTTACTCGATTCATGGGAACACTGAAGCTTTCTTT,CASSYSIHGNTEAFF
.,14,TRBV19,.,TRBJ2-5,TGTGCCAGTAGTATAGGAGCGGGTACAGAGACCCAGTACTTC,CASSIGAGTETQYF
once,15,TRBV5-4,TRBD1,TRBJ2-1,TGTGCCAGCAGCGCCGACAGGGGCCCATACAATGAGCAGTTCTTC,CASSADRGPYNEQFF
.,15,TRBV5-1,.,TRBJ2-3,TGCGCCAGCAGCCTGTCTGTAGCGGCTGGGGATACGCAGTATTTT,CASSLSVAAGDTQYF
.,22,TRBV21-1,.,TRBJ2-1,TGTGCCAGCAGCAAACCAAGTCCACTAGCGGGAGGGCCCAAGTGCTCCTACAATGAGCAGTTCTTC,CASSKPSPLAGGPKCSYNEQFF
.,15,TRBV6-1,TRBD2,TRBJ2-1,TGTGCCAGCAGTGTACTAGCGGGAGGTACAAATGAGCAGTTCTTC,CASSVLAGGTNEQFF
.,16,TRBV27,.,TRBJ2-7,TGTGCCAGCAGTTCTCCCTTCCAGGGAAGGGCCTACGAGCAGTACTTC,CASSSPFQGRAYEQYF
.,16,TRBV4-1,.,TRBJ2-1,TGCGCCAGCAGCCAAGATTTTGGGGGTTTCTACAATGAGCAGTTCTTC,CASSQDFGGFYNEQFF
.,15,TRBV7-8,.,TRBJ2-4,TGTGCCAGCAGCTTGGACTTGTTAGCCAAAAACATTCAGTACTTC,CASSLDLLAKNIQYF
once,14,TRBV28,.,TRBJ2-5,TGTGCCAGCAGTTTTACCAGTCCCCAAGAGACCCAGTACTTC,CASSFTSPQETQYF
.,16,TRBV6-6,TRBD2,TRBJ2-1,TGTGCCAGCAGTCCTTATCCGACTAGCGGGAGGAATGAGCAGTTCTTC,CASSPYPTSGRNEQFF
.,13,TRBV9,.,TRBJ1-4,TGTGCCAGCAGCGTAGAACAGTATGGAAAACTGTTTTTT,CASSVEQYGKLFF